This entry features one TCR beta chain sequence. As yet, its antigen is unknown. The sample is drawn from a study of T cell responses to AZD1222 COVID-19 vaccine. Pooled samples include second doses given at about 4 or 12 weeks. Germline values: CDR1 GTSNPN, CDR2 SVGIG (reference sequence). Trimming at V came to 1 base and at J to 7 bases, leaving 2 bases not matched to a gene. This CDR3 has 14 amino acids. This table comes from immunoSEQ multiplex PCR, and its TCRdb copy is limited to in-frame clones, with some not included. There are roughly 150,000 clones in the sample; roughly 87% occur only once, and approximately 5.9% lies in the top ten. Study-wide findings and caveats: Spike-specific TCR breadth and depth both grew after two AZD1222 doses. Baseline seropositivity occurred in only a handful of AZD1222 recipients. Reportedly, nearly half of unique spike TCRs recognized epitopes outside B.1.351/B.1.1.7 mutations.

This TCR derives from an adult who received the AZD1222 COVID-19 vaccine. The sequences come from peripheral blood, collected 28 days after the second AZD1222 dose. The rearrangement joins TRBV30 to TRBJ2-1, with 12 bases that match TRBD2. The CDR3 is CAWSELAGGNEQFF. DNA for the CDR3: TGTGCCTGGAGTGAACTAGCGGGAGGTAATGAGCAGTTCTTC. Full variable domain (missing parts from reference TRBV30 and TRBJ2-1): SQTIHQWPATLVQPVGSPLSLECTVEGTSNPNLYWYRQAAGRGLQLLFYSVGIGQISSEVPQNLSASRPQDRQFILSSKKLLLSDSGFYLCAWSELAGGNEQFFGPGTRLTVL.